This TCR beta chain is drawn from a study of blood T cell repertoires in COVID-19. Overall study context: Sample material is recorded as cDNA or gDNA derived from T cells, B-cell-depleted T cells, or PBMCs.

The CDR3 is 16 amino acids. The germline V gene has CDR1 SGHRS and CDR2 YFSETQ. V lost 3 bases to trimming and J lost 4 bases, with 14 bases between them. Profiled with immunoSEQ multiplex PCR; TCRdb holds only in-frame clones, not every one. The sample includes 150,000 to 200,000 clones, roughly nine tenths of them seen just once. The TCR originated in a man aged 55 to 70 with acute or convalescent COVID-19. The sample consisted of peripheral blood. The J gene is TRBJ2-6, the V gene TRBV5-1; D gene uncertain. The CDR3 bases are TGCGCCAGCAGCTCCCCAGCGCTCTCAGGGGCCAACGTCCTGACTTTC. Translating gives CASSSPALSGANVLTF.